This T cell receptor (beta chain) was recovered during a study of blood T cell repertoires in COVID-19. Overall study context: Spain, Italy and the United States supplied samples that represented acute and convalescent COVID-19. Sources were T cells, B-cell-depleted T cells, or PBMCs; the material itself was cDNA or gDNA.

The length of the CDR3 is 15 residues. CDR1 is LNHDA and CDR2 is SQIVND in the germline V gene (reference sequence). V was clipped by 1 base and J by 5 bases; unmatched bases: 3. In the original workflow: For nucleated cells, counts were estimated from reference gene primer amplification. Clones were read by immunoSEQ multiplex PCR, and TCRdb kept only the in-frame ones, dropping some. The DNA gave D and trimming, while V, J and clone size come from that table. The sample gives 300,000 to 400,000 clones, about 87% of which show up once; more than 7.5% is in the top ten. Patients from Seattle were sampled longitudinally, starting during active infection.

The TCR comes from a man aged 30-40 years with COVID-19, enrolled during active disease. The material sequenced was peripheral blood. The chain links TRBV19 to TRBJ2-1, with 9 bases lining up with TRBD2. The CDR3 region has the DNA TGTGCCAGTAGTATAGTGGCGGGGGGGAACAATGAGCAGTTCTTC. It translates to CASSIVAGGNNEQFF.